This T cell receptor (beta chain) is from a study of blood T cell repertoires in COVID-19. Using immunoSEQ multiplex PCR, the repertoire was profiled, and TCRdb retains in-frame clones only, with some absent. The table shows a few hundred thousand clones, with around 88% occurring only once. The TCR sequence derives from a woman between 50 and 59 years old with acute or convalescent COVID-19. The material sequenced was peripheral blood.

Here the CDR3 DNA reads TGCAGCGGGACAGGGGGCACTGAAGCTTTCTTT. This sequence encodes CSGTGGTEAFF. This chain links TRBV29-1 with TRBJ1-1, with 10 bases fitting TRBD1. Unmatched junction bases numbered 0, after V lost 7 bases and J lost 4 bases. The CDR3 is 11 amino acids. Per germline, CDR1 SQVTM and CDR2 ANQGSEA.